This T cell receptor (beta chain) was sequenced in a study of T cells in Graves' hyperthyroidism and ophthalmopathy. On the study more broadly: Pretreatment peripheral blood was obtained at initial diagnosis.

V was clipped by 3 bases and J by 1 base; unmatched bases: 19. Germline V gene lookup returns CDR1 DFQATT and CDR2 SNEGSKA (reference sequence). CDR3 size: 21 residues. Stable Graves' hyperthyroidism denoted no ophthalmopathy progression over 18 months. Patients were aged 18 to 65, had disease duration under 2 months, and had newly diagnosed hyperthyroidism. The authors took PBMCs from roughly 9.7 ml fresh peripheral blood. In its sample, this clonotype was seen many times. Researchers took RNA transcripts and amplified the TCR beta CDR3 regions from them. The HTBI primer set was used in a first-round RT-PCR of the TCR CDR3. In TCRdb, the multiplex PCR reads were re-called with MiXCR into one record per CDR3 protein. The table has 550,000 to 650,000 distinct CDR3 sequences, about 14% seen once; the top ten hold approximately 15%.

The specimen sequenced was blood. This receptor was identified in a woman in her 40s with Graves' hyperthyroidism. This sequence joins TRBV20-1 and TRBJ2-1; 12 bases align to TRBD2. The CDR3, as DNA: TGCAGTGCTAGTTATCAGGGGACGGGGAGTCTAGCGGGGGGGTCCTACAATGAGCAGTTCTTC. This codes for CSASYQGTGSLAGGSYNEQFF.